This TCR beta chain was obtained from a study of blood T cell repertoires in COVID-19. Followed longitudinally, the Seattle patients had been enrolled during active infection. This CDR3 is 13 amino acids long. Germline CDR1 and CDR2: GTSNPN and SVGIG (reference sequence). With 2 bases removed from V and 3 bases from J, the gap between germline ends came to 9 bases. Some clones are missing from TCRdb's copy, which holds only in-frame ones; the method was immunoSEQ multiplex PCR. The sample holds a few hundred thousand clones, around 92% seen once. The sequencing input was peripheral blood. The TCR comes from a woman aged 25-40 years with COVID-19, enrolled during active disease. V gene TRBV30 combines with J gene TRBJ2-3, with no clear D. The CDR3, as DNA: TGTGCCTGGAGTTTTACCGGGACAGATACGCAGTATTTT. Translated, it gives CAWSFTGTDTQYF.